This T cell receptor beta chain was recovered during a study of blood T cell repertoires in COVID-19. How the authors handled the data: Scientists estimated how many nucleated cells there were by amplifying reference gene primers. The protocol was immunoSEQ multiplex PCR, while the TCRdb copy is restricted to in-frame clones and leaves out a portion. V and J calls and clone size are copied from that table; D and trimming were computed from the DNA. Of 150,000 to 200,000 clones in the sample, 65% to 90% were seen once. This clone was found a few times. Germline V gene data show CDR1 as SGDLS and CDR2 as YYNGEE. V shed 3 bases and J shed 7 bases, with 14 bases lying between them. The CDR3 covers 13 residues.

The sample comprised peripheral blood. This chain joins TRBV9 and TRBJ2-7; D might be TRBD2 (5 bases). The source is a human donor in a cohort sampled during active COVID-19. For the CDR3, the DNA is TGTGCCAGCAGCGGCCCCCTCTCGGGGGAGCAGTACTTC. Its translation is CASSGPLSGEQYF. Combining the CDR3 with reference TRBV9 and TRBJ2-7 gives the whole variable domain DSGVTQTPKHLITATGQRVTLRCSPRSGDLSVYWYQQSLDQGLQFLIQYYNGEERAKGNILERFSAQQFPDLHSELNLSSLELGDSALYFCASSGPLSGEQYFGPGTRLTVT.